The 20 T cell receptor beta chains given below trace back to one sample, sequenced in a study of CD8 T cells in Susac syndrome. RNA, at roughly 0.45 to 1 ug, was reverse transcribed with random hexamers. From the immunoSEQ multiplex PCR reads, TCRdb called clonotypes with MiXCR, one entry per CDR3 protein. The sample contains 170,000 or so distinct CDR3 sequences, approximately 94% of which appear only once. Sequences were obtained from CD4+ T cells from PBMCs. The receptor source for this set is a human donor with Susac syndrome.

This chain joins TRBV5-1 and TRBJ2-2, with D maybe TRBD1 (6 bases). V lost 4 bases and J 0 bases, leaving 10 bases between the germline ends. This CDR3 has 15 amino acids. The germline CDR1 and CDR2 sequences are SGHRS and YFSETQ. The CDR3 loop is CASSRRQANTGELFF. CDR3 DNA: TGCGCCAGCAGCAGACGACAGGCGAACACCGGGGAGCTGTTTTTT.

This rearrangement joins TRBV12-3 or TRBV12-4 to TRBJ2-1; a possible D gene is TRBD2 (6 bases). V lost 4 bases, J lost 9 bases, and 16 bases lay in between. CDR3 length: 14 residues. The chain's CDR3 is CASSSTARGVEQFF. DNA of the CDR3: TGTGCCAGCAGTTCGACGGCGCGGGGCGTTGAGCAGTTCTTC.

V is TRBV27 and J is TRBJ1-2; tentatively, D is TRBD1 (6 bases). Trimming shortened V by 2 bases and J by 5 bases, and 15 bases separated the two germline ends. Germline V lookup: CDR1 MNHEY, CDR2 SMNVEV (reference sequence). The CDR3 is 15 amino acids. The CDR3 here is CASSLTGAGGYGYTF. In DNA form, the CDR3 reads TGTGCCAGCAGTTTAACGGGGGCGGGGGGATATGGCTACACCTTC.

The chain combines TRBV9 with TRBJ2-5; no clear D. V was pared by 4 bases and J by 2 bases, with 12 bases between. This CDR3 is 14 amino acids long. Germline lookup yields CDR1 SGDLS and CDR2 YYNGEE. DNA for the CDR3: TGTGCCAGCAGCCCTGGACGGCAACAAGAGACCCAGTACTTC. It translates to CASSPGRQQETQYF.

The rearrangement uses TRBV18 and TRBJ2-7; 7 positions match TRBD1. CDR1 and CDR2 from the germline V gene are KGHSH and LQKENI. The CDR3 is 16 residues long. Germline trimming cut 3 bases from V and 3 bases from J; bases unmatched to any gene: 11. The CDR3 sequence is CASSPQSGTEFYEQYF. CDR3 DNA sequence: TGTGCCAGCTCACCTCAATCCGGGACAGAATTCTACGAGCAGTACTTC.

The V call is TRBV6-2 or TRBV6-3, the J call TRBJ1-1; 10 nucleotides match TRBD1. Germline loops: CDR1 MNHEY, CDR2 SVGEGT. V trimming: 6 bases; J trimming: 6 bases; junction bases outside the gene matches: 10. The CDR3 covers 15 residues. CDR3 bases: TGTGCCAGCAGCACCTCGGGGGGGACAGGGGCTGAAGCTTTCTTT. Its protein is CASSTSGGTGAEAFF.

J is TRBJ2-3 and V is TRBV5-1, with D possibly called TRBD1 or TRBD2 (5 bases each). V was trimmed by 4 bases and J by 4 bases, leaving 19 bases between them. Germline assignment: CDR1 SGHRS and CDR2 YFSETQ. This CDR3 is 16 amino acids long. CDR3 sequence reads: CASSLGVGVGADTQYF. CDR3 bases: TGCGCCAGCAGCCTGGGGGTCGGAGTGGGCGCAGATACGCAGTATTTT.

Only one count was recorded for this clonotype. The rearrangement uses TRBV9 and TRBJ1-5; D is perhaps TRBD1 (6 bases). CDR1 and CDR2 (germline): SGDLS, YYNGEE. V gave up 4 bases and J gave up 9 bases, with 14 bases separating them. This CDR3 has 13 amino acids. The CDR3 bases are TGTGCCAGCAGCCCTGTGGGGGGCCCGCCCCAGCATTTT. It specifies CASSPVGGPPQHF.

V is TRBV7-3 and J is TRBJ2-3; maybe TRBD2 (6 bases). V was cut by 5 bases and J by 3 bases, with 15 bases left in between. The germline CDR1 and CDR2 sequences are SGHTA and FQGTGA. CDR3 length: 15 amino acids. CDR3 sequence (DNA): TGTGCCAGCAGCCCCGGGAGAGGGAGGACAGATACGCAGTATTTT. Translating it yields CASSPGRGRTDTQYF.

The J gene is TRBJ2-6, the V gene TRBV27; D may match TRBD1 or TRBD2 (5 bases each). Trimming stripped 3 bases from V and 0 bases from J, with 12 bases between. Germline lookup yields CDR1 MNHEY and CDR2 SMNVEV (reference sequence). This CDR3 region has 17 residues. DNA for the CDR3: TGTGCCAGCAGTTTGGGGACGGCGAGCTCTGGGGCCAACGTCCTGACTTTC. Amino acids: CASSLGTASSGANVLTF.

This clonotype occurred once. The chain is built from TRBV7-3 and TRBJ1-2, with D possibly matching TRBD1 (5 bases). CDR3 length equals 13 residues. CDR1 SGHTA and CDR2 FQGTGA come from the germline V gene. Trimming left V 4 bases short and J 4 bases short, with 10 bases between. CDR3 nucleotides: TGTGCCAGCAGCTCTCGGGACGGCTATGGCTACACCTTC. Translated: CASSSRDGYGYTF.

This chain links TRBV7-9 with TRBJ2-7, with 7 bases matching TRBD1. The CDR3 has 14 residues. With V trimmed by 4 bases and J by 3 bases, 6 bases remained unmatched. In germline, CDR1 is SEHNR, CDR2 FQNEAQ (reference sequence). The CDR3 DNA reads as TGTGCCAGCAGCTATTACGACAGGGACTACGAGCAGTACTTC. As protein: CASSYYDRDYEQYF.

The chain couples TRBV7-8 to TRBJ2-7, with unresolved D. Trimming pared 2 bases from V and 4 bases from J, leaving 9 bases between. Per germline, CDR1 SGHVS and CDR2 FQNEAQ. The CDR3 totals 13 residues. This CDR3 is CASSLRRDYEQYF. The CDR3 nucleotides are TGTGCCAGCAGCTTAAGGCGCGATTACGAGCAGTACTTC.

This chain connects TRBV19 to TRBJ1-1; 8 bases match TRBD1. This CDR3 has 15 residues. Germline V gene lookup returns CDR1 LNHDA and CDR2 SQIVND (reference sequence). The V and J ends lost 7 bases and 4 bases, in that order; junction bases with no gene match: 11. The CDR3 DNA reads as TGTGCCAGTATGAGACAGGGGAGTTGGGGCACTGAAGCTTTCTTT. Translated, it gives CASMRQGSWGTEAFF. Looking up the rest from reference TRBV19 and TRBJ1-1 gives the full variable domain: DGGITQSPKYLFRKEGQNVTLSCEQNLNHDAMYWYRQDPGQGLRLIYYSQIVNDFQKGDIAEGYSVSREKKESFPLTVTSAQKNPTAFYLCASMRQGSWGTEAFFGQGTRLTVV.

The CDR3 protein is CASTALGTGRSYEQYF. CDR3 DNA sequence: TGTGCCAGCACCGCATTAGGGACAGGGCGCTCCTACGAGCAGTACTTC. This chain links TRBV27 with TRBJ2-7, with 9 bases that match TRBD1. After removal of 7 bases from V and 0 bases from J, the junction contained 10 bases not matched to a gene. Germline V gene sequence: CDR1 MNHEY, CDR2 SMNVEV (reference sequence). The CDR3 is made up of 16 amino acids.

The gene calls are TRBV24-1 and TRBJ2-7; D is perhaps TRBD2 (5 bases). V lost 4 bases and J lost 0, with 12 bases in between. Germline assignment: CDR1 KGHDR and CDR2 SFDVKD. This CDR3 region has 15 residues. For the CDR3, the DNA is TGTGCCACCAGTGACCCAACGGGATCCTCCTACGAGCAGTACTTC. Protein: CATSDPTGSSYEQYF.

This clonotype has only one observation. The chain has TRBV20-1 and TRBJ1-1, with D perhaps matching TRBD1 (5 bases). Germline CDR1 is DFQATT and CDR2 is SNEGSKA (reference sequence). V was trimmed by 3 bases and J by 4 bases, leaving 18 bases between them. CDR3 length equals 15 residues. The CDR3 DNA is TGCAGTGCTAGCCCCCAGGGACGGAGGGGCACTGAAGCTTTCTTT. It is translated as CSASPQGRRGTEAFF.

V gene TRBV30 combines with J gene TRBJ2-7; D possibly corresponds to TRBD1 (6 bases). The CDR3 totals 12 residues. In germline, CDR1 is GTSNPN, CDR2 SVGIG (reference sequence). The V end lost 4 bases, the J end lost 7 bases, and 14 bases lay between the germline ends. The CDR3 loop reads CAWTPGHMEQYF. In DNA form, the CDR3 reads TGTGCCTGGACCCCGGGACACATGGAGCAGTACTTC.

The chain is built from TRBV3-1 and TRBJ2-1, with 9 bases that match TRBD1. The ends lost 7 bases at V and 3 bases at J; junction bases unmatched: 7. The germline CDR1 and CDR2 sequences are LGHDT and YNNKEL (reference sequence). The CDR3 runs 15 residues. CDR3 in amino acids: CASTLGTGSYNEQFF. The CDR3 DNA sequence: TGTGCCAGCACTCTTGGGACAGGGAGCTACAATGAGCAGTTCTTC.

The genes are TRBV4-3 and TRBJ2-2, with 7 nucleotides matching TRBD2. Germline V gene sequence: CDR1 LGHNA, CDR2 YSLEER. Unmatched junction bases numbered 12, after V lost 4 bases and J lost 7 bases. This CDR3 has 16 residues. The CDR3 nucleotides read TGCGCCAGCAGCCCGGGCGAGACTAGCCTGGTCGGGGAGCTGTTTTTT. It translates to CASSPGETSLVGELFF.